These 7 T cell receptor beta chains were all obtained from the same sample, sequenced in a study of blood T cells in healthy people across ages. The second PCR ran roughly 7 to 11 cycles with a sample-barcoded 5' primer and J-beta primers. TCRdb itself ran the 5' RACE reads through MiXCR, one entry per CDR3 protein. The table has approximately 760,000 distinct CDR3 sequences, 20% to 30% seen once. This same sample was also taken into another study, of T cells of mothers and their children.

Source material: blood. The receptors were sampled from a boy younger than 18 in good health.

The chain joins TRBV7-9 to TRBJ2-5; 8 positions agree with TRBD1. The CDR3 consists of 15 residues. V gave up 5 bases and J gave up 5 bases; unmatched junction bases: 10. Germline CDR1 and CDR2: SEHNR and FQNEAQ (reference sequence). The CDR3 DNA follows: TGTGCCAGCAGCCGGGGACAGGATAGTTTGGAGACCCAGTACTTC. This codes for CASSRGQDSLETQYF.

This clonotype showed up just a few times. The V and J genes are TRBV5-1 and TRBJ1-4; D perhaps matches TRBD1 (5 bases). V was clipped by 2 bases and J by 6 bases, with 11 bases between them. The germline CDR1 and CDR2 sequences are SGHRS and YFSETQ. This CDR3 is built from 14 residues. The CDR3 region is CASSFGGLDEKLFF. In DNA form, the CDR3 reads TGCGCCAGCAGCTTCGGGGGTCTAGATGAAAAACTGTTTTTT.

This clonotype came up a few times. The chain links TRBV7-2 to TRBJ2-6, with no clear D. The ends were cut back, 5 bases at V and 0 bases at J, with 11 bases in the middle. CDR3 length: 16 amino acids. In germline, CDR1 is SGHTA, CDR2 FQGNSA. The DNA of the CDR3 is TGTGCCAGCAGCCCAGCGTGGGCCTCTGGGGCCAACGTCCTGACTTTC. Protein product: CASSPAWASGANVLTF.

This clonotype occurred a few times. V is TRBV4-1 and J is TRBJ2-5; D ambiguous. The V gene lost 3 bases and the J gene lost 5 bases, with 7 bases spanning the gap. Germline assignment: CDR1 MGHRA and CDR2 YSYEKL. The CDR3 sequence is 12 residues long. CDR3: CASSQKRETQYF. The CDR3 DNA reads as TGCGCCAGCAGCCAGAAGAGGGAGACCCAGTACTTC.

This chain connects TRBV28 to TRBJ2-1; TRBD1 is a possible D gene (5 bases). Germline V gene lookup returns CDR1 MDHEN and CDR2 SYDVKM. The V and J ends lost 7 bases and 2 bases respectively, with 12 bases between them. This CDR3 is 14 amino acids long. This CDR3 reads CASTSGSAYNEQFF. Here the CDR3 DNA reads TGTGCCAGCACCTCAGGGTCCGCCTACAATGAGCAGTTCTTC.

V usage is TRBV2 and J usage is TRBJ1-5; D ambiguous. There are 14 residues in the CDR3. Germline lookup yields CDR1 SNHLY and CDR2 FYNNEI. The V and J ends lost 1 base and 0 bases respectively, with 4 bases between them. The chain's CDR3 is CASSEVYSNQPQHF. The CDR3 region has the DNA TGTGCCAGCAGTGAAGTTTATAGCAATCAGCCCCAGCATTTT. Filled out from reference TRBV2 and TRBJ1-5, the complete variable domain reads EPEVTQTPSHQVTQMGQEVILRCVPISNHLYFYWYRQILGQKVEFLVSFYNNEISEKSEIFDDQFSVERPDGSNFTLKIRSTKLEDSAMYFCASSEVYSNQPQHFGDGTRLSIL.

The V gene is TRBV7-2, the J gene TRBJ2-3; TRBD2 might be the D (6 bases). V lost 7 bases and J lost 4, with 15 bases in between. This CDR3 region has 14 residues. Looked up from germline, CDR1 is SGHTA and CDR2 is FQGNSA. This chain's CDR3 is CASISGRSADTQYF. CDR3 nucleotide sequence: TGTGCCAGCATCTCAGGGAGGTCGGCAGATACGCAGTATTTT.